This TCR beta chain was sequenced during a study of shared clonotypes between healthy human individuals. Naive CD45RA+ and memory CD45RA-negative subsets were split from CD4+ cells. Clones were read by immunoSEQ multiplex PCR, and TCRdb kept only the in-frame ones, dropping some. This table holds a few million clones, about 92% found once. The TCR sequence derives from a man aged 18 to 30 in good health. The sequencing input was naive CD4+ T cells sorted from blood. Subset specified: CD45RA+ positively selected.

CDR3 nucleotides: TGTGCCAGCAGCTTTACAGGGCCTCAAGAGACCCAGTACTTC. This codes for CASSFTGPQETQYF. The chain carries TRBV11-2 and TRBJ2-5, with D possibly matching TRBD1 (6 bases). Germline-derived CDR1 and CDR2 are SGHAT and FQNNGV. Trimming removed 3 bases from V and 2 bases from J, with 10 bases in between. The CDR3 contains 14 residues.